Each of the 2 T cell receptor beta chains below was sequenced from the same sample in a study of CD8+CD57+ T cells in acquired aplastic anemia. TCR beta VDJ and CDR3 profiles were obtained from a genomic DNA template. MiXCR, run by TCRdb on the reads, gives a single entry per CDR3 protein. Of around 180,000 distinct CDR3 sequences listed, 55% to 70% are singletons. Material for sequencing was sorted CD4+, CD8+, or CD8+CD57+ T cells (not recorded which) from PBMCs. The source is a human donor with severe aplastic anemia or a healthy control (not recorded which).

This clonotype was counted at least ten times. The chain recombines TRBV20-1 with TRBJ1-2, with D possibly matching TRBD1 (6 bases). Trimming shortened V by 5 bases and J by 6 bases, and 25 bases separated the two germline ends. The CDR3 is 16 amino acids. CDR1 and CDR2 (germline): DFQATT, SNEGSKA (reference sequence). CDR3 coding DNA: TGCAGTGCTTATACCCGGGACACTTCCGGGGACGATGGCTACACCTTC. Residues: CSAYTRDTSGDDGYTF.

The CDR3 protein is CSVGTREAGNTIYF. For the CDR3, the DNA is TGCAGCGTCGGGACAAGGGAGGCTGGAAACACCATATATTTT. The chain links TRBV29-1 to TRBJ1-3, with a possible D match to TRBD1 (6 bases). Per the germline V gene, CDR1 is SQVTM and CDR2 is ANQGSEA. The CDR3 sequence is 14 residues long. V was clipped by 6 bases and J by 2 bases, with 14 bases between them.